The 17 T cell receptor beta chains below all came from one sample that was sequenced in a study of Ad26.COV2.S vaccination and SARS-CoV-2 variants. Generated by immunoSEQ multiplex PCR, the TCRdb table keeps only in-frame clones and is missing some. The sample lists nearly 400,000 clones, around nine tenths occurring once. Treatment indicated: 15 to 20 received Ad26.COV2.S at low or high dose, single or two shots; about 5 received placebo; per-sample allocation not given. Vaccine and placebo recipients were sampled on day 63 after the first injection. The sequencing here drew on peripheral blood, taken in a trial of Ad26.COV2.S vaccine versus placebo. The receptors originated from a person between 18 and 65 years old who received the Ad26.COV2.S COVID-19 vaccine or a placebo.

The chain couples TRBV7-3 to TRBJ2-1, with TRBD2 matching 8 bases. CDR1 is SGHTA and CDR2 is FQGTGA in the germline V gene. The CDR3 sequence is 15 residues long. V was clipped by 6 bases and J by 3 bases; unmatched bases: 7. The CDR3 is CASRSGSRNYNEQFF. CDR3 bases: TGTGCCAGCAGAAGCGGGAGTAGGAACTACAATGAGCAGTTCTTC.

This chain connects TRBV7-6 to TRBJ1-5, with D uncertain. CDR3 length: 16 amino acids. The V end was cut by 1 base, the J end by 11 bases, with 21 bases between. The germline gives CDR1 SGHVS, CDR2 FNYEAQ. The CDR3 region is CASSLGASGTQSAQHF. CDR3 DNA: TGTGCCAGCAGCTTAGGGGCTTCGGGAACCCAATCAGCCCAGCATTTT.

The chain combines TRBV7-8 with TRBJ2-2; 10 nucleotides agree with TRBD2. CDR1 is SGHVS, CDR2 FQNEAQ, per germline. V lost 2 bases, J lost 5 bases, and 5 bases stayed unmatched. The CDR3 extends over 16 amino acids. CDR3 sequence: CASSLPVAGGTGELFF. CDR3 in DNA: TGTGCCAGCAGCTTACCAGTAGCGGGAGGAACCGGGGAGCTGTTTTTT.

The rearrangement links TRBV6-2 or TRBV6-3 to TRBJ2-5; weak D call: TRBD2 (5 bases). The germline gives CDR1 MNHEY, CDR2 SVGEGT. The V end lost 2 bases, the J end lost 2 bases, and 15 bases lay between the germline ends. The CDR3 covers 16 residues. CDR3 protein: CASSYPYGETQETQYF. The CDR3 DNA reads TGTGCCAGCAGTTACCCTTATGGGGAGACACAAGAGACCCAGTACTTC.

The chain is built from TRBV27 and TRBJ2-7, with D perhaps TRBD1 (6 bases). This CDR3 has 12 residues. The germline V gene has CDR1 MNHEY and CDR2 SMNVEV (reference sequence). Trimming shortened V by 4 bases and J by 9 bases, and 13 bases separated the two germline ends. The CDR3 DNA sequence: TGTGCCAGCAGTTCTCAGACAGGCCGGCAGTACTTC. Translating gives CASSSQTGRQYF.

CDR3: CASSSTSGRADTQYF. The CDR3 DNA reads TGCGCCAGCAGCTCGACTAGCGGGAGGGCAGATACGCAGTATTTT. This chain uses TRBV5-1 with TRBJ2-3; TRBD2 aligns across 14 bases. Germline V lookup: CDR1 SGHRS, CDR2 YFSETQ. The CDR3 runs 15 residues. V dropped 3 bases and J dropped 4; count of bases not matched to a gene: 1.

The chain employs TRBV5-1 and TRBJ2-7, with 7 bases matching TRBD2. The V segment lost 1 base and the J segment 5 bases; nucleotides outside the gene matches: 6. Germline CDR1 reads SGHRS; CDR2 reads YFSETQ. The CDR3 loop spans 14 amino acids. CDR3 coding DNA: TGCGCCAGCAGCTTGCGGGACTATCTGGACGAGCAGTACTTC. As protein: CASSLRDYLDEQYF.

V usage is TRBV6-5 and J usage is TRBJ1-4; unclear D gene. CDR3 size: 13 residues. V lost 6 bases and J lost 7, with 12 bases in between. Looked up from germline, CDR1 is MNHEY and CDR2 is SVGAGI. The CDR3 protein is CASRFLGGEKLFF. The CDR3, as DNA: TGTGCCAGCAGATTCTTAGGTGGTGAAAAACTGTTTTTT.

CDR3 protein: CASSQDAGDLYEQYF. CDR3 nucleotide sequence: TGCGCCAGCAGCCAAGATGCCGGGGACCTTTACGAGCAGTACTTC. The rearrangement joins TRBV4-3 to TRBJ2-7; either TRBD1 or TRBD2 may supply D (5 bases each). Trimming cost V 0 bases and J 4 bases, with 13 bases left between them. The CDR3 is 15 residues long. Per the germline V gene, CDR1 is LGHNA and CDR2 is YSLEER.

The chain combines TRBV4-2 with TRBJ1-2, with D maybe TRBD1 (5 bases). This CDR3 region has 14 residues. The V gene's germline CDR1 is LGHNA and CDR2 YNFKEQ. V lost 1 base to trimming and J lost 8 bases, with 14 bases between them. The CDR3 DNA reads TGTGCCAGCAGCCAAGTCCCAGGGTCGTCCGGCTACACCTTC. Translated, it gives CASSQVPGSSGYTF.

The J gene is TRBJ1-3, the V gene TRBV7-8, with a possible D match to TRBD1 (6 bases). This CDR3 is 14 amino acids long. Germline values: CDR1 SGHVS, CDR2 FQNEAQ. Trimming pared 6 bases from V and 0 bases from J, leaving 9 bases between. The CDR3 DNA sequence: TGTGCCAGCAGACAGGGCTCCTCTGGAAACACCATATATTTT. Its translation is CASRQGSSGNTIYF.

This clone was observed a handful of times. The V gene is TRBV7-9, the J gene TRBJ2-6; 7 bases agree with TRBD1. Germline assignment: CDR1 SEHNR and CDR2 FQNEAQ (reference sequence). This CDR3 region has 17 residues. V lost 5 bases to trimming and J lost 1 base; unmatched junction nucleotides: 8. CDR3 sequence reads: CASSARQTGSGANVLTF. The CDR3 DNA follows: TGTGCCAGCAGCGCCCGCCAGACAGGGTCTGGGGCCAACGTCCTGACTTTC. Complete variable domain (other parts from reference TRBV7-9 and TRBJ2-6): DTGVSQNPRHKITKRGQNVTFRCDPISEHNRLYWYRQTLGQGPEFLTYFQNEAQLEKSRLLSDRFSAERPKGSFSTLEIQRTEQGDSAMYLCASSARQTGSGANVLTFGAGSRLTVL.

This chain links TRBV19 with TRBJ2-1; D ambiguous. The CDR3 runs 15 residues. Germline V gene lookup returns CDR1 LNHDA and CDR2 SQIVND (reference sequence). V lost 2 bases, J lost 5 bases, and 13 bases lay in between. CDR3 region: CASSIRPPGHNEQFF. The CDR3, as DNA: TGTGCCAGTAGTATAAGACCCCCCGGGCACAATGAGCAGTTCTTC.

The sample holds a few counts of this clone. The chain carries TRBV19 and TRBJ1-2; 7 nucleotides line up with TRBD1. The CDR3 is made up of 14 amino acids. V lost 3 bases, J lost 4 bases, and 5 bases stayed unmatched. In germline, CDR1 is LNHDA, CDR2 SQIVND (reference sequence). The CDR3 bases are TGTGCCAGTAGTATCACCGGGACAGTCTATGGCTACACCTTC. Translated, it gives CASSITGTVYGYTF.

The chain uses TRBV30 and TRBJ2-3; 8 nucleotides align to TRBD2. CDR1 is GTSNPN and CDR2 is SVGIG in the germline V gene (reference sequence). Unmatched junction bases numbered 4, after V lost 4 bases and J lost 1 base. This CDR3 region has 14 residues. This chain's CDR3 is CAWKMREGTDTQYF. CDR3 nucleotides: TGTGCCTGGAAGATGCGGGAGGGCACAGATACGCAGTATTTT.

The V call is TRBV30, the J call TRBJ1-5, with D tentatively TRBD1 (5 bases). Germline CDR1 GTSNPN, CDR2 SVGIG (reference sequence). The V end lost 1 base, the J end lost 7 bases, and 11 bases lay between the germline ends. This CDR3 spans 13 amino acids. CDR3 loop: CAWSGGTFQPQHF. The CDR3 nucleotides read TGTGCCTGGAGTGGAGGGACTTTCCAGCCCCAGCATTTT.

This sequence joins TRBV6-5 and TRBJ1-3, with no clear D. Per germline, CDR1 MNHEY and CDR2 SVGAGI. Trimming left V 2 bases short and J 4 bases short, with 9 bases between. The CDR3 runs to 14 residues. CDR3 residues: CASSYAGKGNTIYF. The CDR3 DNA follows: TGTGCCAGCAGTTACGCGGGGAAAGGAAACACCATATATTTT.